What follows describes a single T cell receptor beta chain. The sample is drawn from a study of blood T cell repertoires in COVID-19. The Seattle site enrolled patients during active infection and followed them longitudinally. Method: immunoSEQ multiplex PCR; TCRdb's copy keeps in-frame clones and lacks some. The table includes 300,000 to 400,000 clones, roughly 86% detected once. The CDR3 is 15 amino acids. V was clipped by 8 bases and J by 8 bases; unmatched bases: 11. Germline CDR1 ENHRY, CDR2 SYGVKD. The V gene is TRBV10-3, the J gene TRBJ1-4; TRBD1 agrees at 10 bases. This TCR derives from a woman aged 65 to 85 with COVID-19, enrolled during active disease. Material for sequencing was peripheral blood. The CDR3 sequence: CAIGNMTGGAEKLFF. The CDR3 nucleotides read TGTGCCATCGGTAATATGACAGGGGGCGCGGAAAAACTGTTTTTT.